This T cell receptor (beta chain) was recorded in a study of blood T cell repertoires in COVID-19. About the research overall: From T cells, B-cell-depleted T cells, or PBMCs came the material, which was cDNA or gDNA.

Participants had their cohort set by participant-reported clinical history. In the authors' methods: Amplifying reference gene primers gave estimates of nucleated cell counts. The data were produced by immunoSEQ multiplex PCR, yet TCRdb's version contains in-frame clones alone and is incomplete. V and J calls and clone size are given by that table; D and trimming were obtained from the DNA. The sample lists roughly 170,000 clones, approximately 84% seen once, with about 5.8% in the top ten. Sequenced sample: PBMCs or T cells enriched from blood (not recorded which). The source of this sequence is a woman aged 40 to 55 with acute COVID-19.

CDR3 sequence reads: CASSISAGGGQETQYF. The CDR3 region has the DNA TGTGCCAGTAGTATATCAGCGGGAGGGGGCCAAGAGACCCAGTACTTC. The chain is built from TRBV19 and TRBJ2-5; 10 positions match TRBD2. There are 16 residues in the CDR3. The J segment lost 1 base and the V segment lost 2 bases, leaving 4 bases of the junction unmatched. Per germline, CDR1 LNHDA and CDR2 SQIVND (reference sequence). Complete variable domain (other parts from reference TRBV19 and TRBJ2-5): DGGITQSPKYLFRKEGQNVTLSCEQNLNHDAMYWYRQDPGQGLRLIYYSQIVNDFQKGDIAEGYSVSREKKESFPLTVTSAQKNPTAFYLCASSISAGGGQETQYFGPGTRLLVL.